This T cell receptor (beta chain) was retrieved from a study of cytomegalovirus exposure and HLA in healthy donors. For this clone: Its antigen is as yet unknown.

Method: immunoSEQ multiplex PCR; TCRdb's copy keeps in-frame clones and lacks some. The table records about 120,000 clones, 89% of them present only once. Broader study findings: In vitro, three CMV-associated chains proved specific for CMV antigens.

Input material: PBMCs. The TCR comes from a woman between 18 and 30 years old in good health and CMV-seronegative.

The CDR3 protein is CASSYYRDRGPYEQYF. The CDR3 DNA reads TGTGCCAGCAGTTACTACCGGGACAGGGGGCCCTACGAGCAGTACTTC. The chain couples TRBV6-5 to TRBJ2-7; 12 bases are a match to TRBD1. CDR1 is MNHEY and CDR2 is SVGAGI in the germline V gene. Germline trimming cut 1 base from V and 2 bases from J; bases unmatched to any gene: 3. The CDR3 totals 16 residues.